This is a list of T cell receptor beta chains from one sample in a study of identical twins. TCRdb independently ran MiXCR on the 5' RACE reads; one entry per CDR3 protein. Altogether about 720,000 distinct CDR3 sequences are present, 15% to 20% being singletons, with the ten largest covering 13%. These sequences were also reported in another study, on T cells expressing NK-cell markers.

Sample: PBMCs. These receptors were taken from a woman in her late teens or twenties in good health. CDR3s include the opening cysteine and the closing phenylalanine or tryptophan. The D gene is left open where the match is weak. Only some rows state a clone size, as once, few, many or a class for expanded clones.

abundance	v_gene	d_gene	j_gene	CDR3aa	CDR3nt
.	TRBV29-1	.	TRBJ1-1	CSVGVGGTEAFF	TGCAGCGTTGGTGTGGGGGGCACTGAAGCTTTCTTT
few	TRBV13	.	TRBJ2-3	CASSLLAMGDTQYF	TGTGCCAGCAGCCTACTAGCAATGGGAGATACGCAGTATTTT
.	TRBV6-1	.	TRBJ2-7	CATPSGLRDEQYF	TGTGCCACCCCTTCGGGACTGAGGGACGAGCAGTACTTC
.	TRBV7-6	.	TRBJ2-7	CASSLMTEPSYEQYF	TGTGCCAGCAGCTTAATGACAGAGCCCTCCTACGAGCAGTACTTC
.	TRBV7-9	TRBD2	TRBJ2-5	CASSWASGEETQYF	TGTGCCAGCAGCTGGGCTAGCGGAGAAGAGACCCAGTACTTC
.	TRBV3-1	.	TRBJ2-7	CASSQEVGVGYEQYF	TGTGCCAGCAGCCAAGAAGTGGGGGTTGGATACGAGCAGTACTTC
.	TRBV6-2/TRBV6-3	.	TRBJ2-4	CASREAAKNIQYF	TGTGCCAGCAGGGAGGCAGCCAAAAACATTCAGTACTTC
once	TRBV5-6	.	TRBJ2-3	CASSWGRATQYF	TGTGCCAGCAGCTGGGGAAGGGCGACGCAGTATTTT
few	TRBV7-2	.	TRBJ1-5	CASSLEGTISF	TGTGCCAGCAGCTTAGAAGGGACCATCTCCTTT
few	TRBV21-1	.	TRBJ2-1	CASSRGGGTPCNEQFF	TGTGCCAGCAGCCGCGGAGGGGGGACTCCATGCAATGAGCAGTTCTTC
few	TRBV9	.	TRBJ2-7	CASSVEDRFYEQYF	TGTGCCAGCAGCGTAGAGGACAGATTCTACGAGCAGTACTTC
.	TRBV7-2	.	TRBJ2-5	CASSLIQRETQYF	TGTGCCAGCAGCTTAATCCAGCGGGAGACCCAGTACTTC
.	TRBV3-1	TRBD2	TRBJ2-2	CASAFGGTNTGELFF	TGTGCCAGCGCTTTCGGGGGGACGAACACCGGGGAGCTGTTTTTT
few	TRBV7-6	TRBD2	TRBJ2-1	CASSRSSGGGYNEQFF	TGTGCCAGCAGTCGATCAAGCGGGGGGGGGTACAATGAGCAGTTCTTC
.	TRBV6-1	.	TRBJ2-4	CASRRRSAKNIQYF	TGTGCCAGCAGGCGTAGATCGGCCAAAAACATTCAGTACTTC
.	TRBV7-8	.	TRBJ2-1	CASSLQGGRSNEQFF	TGTGCCAGCAGCTTACAAGGTGGCCGGAGCAATGAGCAGTTCTTC
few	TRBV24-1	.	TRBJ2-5	CATSERQDGQETQYF	TGTGCCACCAGTGAAAGGCAGGACGGACAAGAGACCCAGTACTTC
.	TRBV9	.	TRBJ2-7	CASKRGPDSYEQYF	TGTGCCAGCAAGAGAGGTCCCGACTCCTACGAGCAGTACTTC
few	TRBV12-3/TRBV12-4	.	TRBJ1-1	CASSSQTTAEAFF	TGTGCCAGCAGTTCCCAGACCACAGCTGAAGCTTTCTTT
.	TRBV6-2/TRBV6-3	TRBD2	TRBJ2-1	CASTWTSGSRNEQFF	TGTGCCAGCACCTGGACTAGCGGGAGTAGAAATGAGCAGTTCTTC
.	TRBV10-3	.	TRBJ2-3	CAISAPGVDTQYF	TGTGCCATCAGCGCCCCGGGAGTAGATACGCAGTATTTT
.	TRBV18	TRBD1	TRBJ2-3	CASSRTGQGDTQYF	TGTGCCAGCTCACGGACCGGACAGGGAGATACGCAGTATTTT
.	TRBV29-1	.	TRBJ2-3	CSVGGFGTLSTDTQYF	TGCAGCGTTGGTGGTTTTGGGACGCTGAGCACAGATACGCAGTATTTT
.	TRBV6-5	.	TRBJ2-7	CASSYGPVQYF	TGTGCCAGCAGTTACGGGCCGGTGCAGTACTTC
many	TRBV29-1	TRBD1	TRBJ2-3	CSVEDLMGQGFSDTQYF	TGCAGCGTTGAAGATCTAATGGGACAGGGTTTTTCAGATACGCAGTATTTT
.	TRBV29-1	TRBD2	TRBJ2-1	CSVRTGGGRNYNEQFF	TGCAGCGTCCGAACCGGGGGGGGAAGGAACTACAATGAGCAGTTCTTC
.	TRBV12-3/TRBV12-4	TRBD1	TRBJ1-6	CASLGGGYPPLHF	TGTGCCAGCCTGGGAGGGGGCTATCCACCCCTCCACTTT
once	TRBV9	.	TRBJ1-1	CASSVMGGNTEAFF	TGTGCCAGCAGCGTAATGGGAGGGAACACTGAAGCTTTCTTT
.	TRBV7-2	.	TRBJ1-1	CASSLAFGEGTEAFF	TGTGCCAGCAGCTTAGCGTTCGGGGAAGGCACTGAAGCTTTCTTT
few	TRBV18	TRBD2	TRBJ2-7	CASSIRIGTSGSPSSYEQYF	TGTGCCAGCTCAATCCGGATAGGGACTAGCGGGAGCCCGAGCTCCTACGAGCAGTACTTC
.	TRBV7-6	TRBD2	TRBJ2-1	CASSPGTSGPGEQFF	TGTGCCAGCAGCCCCGGGACTAGCGGTCCGGGCGAGCAGTTCTTC
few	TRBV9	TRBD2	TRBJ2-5	CASSVGLSGGGGFQETQYF	TGTGCCAGCAGCGTAGGTCTTAGCGGGGGCGGGGGGTTCCAAGAGACCCAGTACTTC
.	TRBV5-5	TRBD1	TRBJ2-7	CASSAATGYLEQYF	TGTGCCAGCAGCGCGGCGACAGGGTATCTCGAGCAGTACTTC
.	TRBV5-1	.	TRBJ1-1	CASSPGGGLEKTEAFF	TGCGCCAGCAGCCCTGGTGGGGGTCTGGAGAAGACTGAAGCTTTCTTT
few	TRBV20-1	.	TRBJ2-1	CSAASSSYNEQFF	TGCAGTGCTGCTTCGAGCTCCTACAATGAGCAGTTCTTC
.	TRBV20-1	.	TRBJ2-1	CSAKLAVFEQFF	TGCAGTGCTAAACTAGCAGTGTTCGAGCAGTTCTTC
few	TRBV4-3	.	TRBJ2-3	CASSSRRADTQYF	TGCGCCAGCAGCTCGAGACGAGCCGATACGCAGTATTTT
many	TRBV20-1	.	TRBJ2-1	CSASQAFEQFF	TGCAGTGCTAGTCAAGCTTTTGAGCAGTTCTTC
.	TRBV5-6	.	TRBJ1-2	CASSLISGFGYTF	TGTGCCAGCAGCTTGATATCAGGGTTTGGCTACACCTTC
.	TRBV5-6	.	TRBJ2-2	CASERQGRYTGELFF	TGTGCCAGCGAACGCCAGGGGAGGTACACCGGGGAGCTGTTTTTT
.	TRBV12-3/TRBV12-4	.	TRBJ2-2	CASSPVVPGELFF	TGTGCCAGCAGCCCGGTGGTTCCCGGGGAGCTGTTTTTT
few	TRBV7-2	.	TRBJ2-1	CASSLAADSYNEQFF	TGTGCCAGCAGCTTAGCTGCGGATTCGTACAATGAGCAGTTCTTC
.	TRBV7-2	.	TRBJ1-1	CASSSSSREAFF	TGTGCCAGCAGCTCGAGCTCTAGGGAAGCTTTCTTT
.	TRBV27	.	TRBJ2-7	CASRDLPNEQYF	TGTGCCAGCAGGGACCTCCCAAACGAGCAGTACTTC
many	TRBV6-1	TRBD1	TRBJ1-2	CASSITGGGYGYTF	TGTGCCAGCAGTATTACAGGGGGAGGGTATGGCTACACCTTC
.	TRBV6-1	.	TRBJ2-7	CASSEGTANSYEQYF	TGTGCCAGCAGTGAAGGGACGGCCAACTCCTACGAGCAGTACTTC
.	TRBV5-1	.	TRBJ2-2	CASSLSSNTGELFF	TGCGCCAGCAGCTTATCAAGCAACACCGGGGAGCTGTTTTTT
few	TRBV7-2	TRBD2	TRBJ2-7	CASSLLGGTEQYF	TGTGCCAGCAGCTTATTGGGAGGGACCGAGCAGTACTTC